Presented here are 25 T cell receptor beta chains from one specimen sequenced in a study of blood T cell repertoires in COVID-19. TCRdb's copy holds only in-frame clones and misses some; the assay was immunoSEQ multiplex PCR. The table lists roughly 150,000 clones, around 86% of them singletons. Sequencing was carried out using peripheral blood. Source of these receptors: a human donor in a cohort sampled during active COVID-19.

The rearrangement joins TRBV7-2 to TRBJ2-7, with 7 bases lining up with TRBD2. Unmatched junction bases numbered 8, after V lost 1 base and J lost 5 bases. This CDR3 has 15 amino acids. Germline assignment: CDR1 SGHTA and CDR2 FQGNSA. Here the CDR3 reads CASSLVGRAYDEQYF. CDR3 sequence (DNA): TGTGCCAGCAGCTTAGTAGGGAGGGCCTACGACGAGCAGTACTTC.

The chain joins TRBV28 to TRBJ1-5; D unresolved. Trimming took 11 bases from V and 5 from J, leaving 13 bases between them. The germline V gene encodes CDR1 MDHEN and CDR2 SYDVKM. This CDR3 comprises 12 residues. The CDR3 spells CAASEVDQPQHF. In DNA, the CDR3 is TGTGCCGCGTCGGAGGTAGATCAGCCCCAGCATTTT.

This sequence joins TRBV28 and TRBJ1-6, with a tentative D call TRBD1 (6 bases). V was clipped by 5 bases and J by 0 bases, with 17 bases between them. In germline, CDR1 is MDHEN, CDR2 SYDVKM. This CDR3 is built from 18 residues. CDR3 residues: CASSGGDRLSSYNSPLHF. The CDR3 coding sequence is TGTGCCAGCAGTGGGGGCGACAGGCTAAGCTCCTATAATTCACCCCTCCACTTT.

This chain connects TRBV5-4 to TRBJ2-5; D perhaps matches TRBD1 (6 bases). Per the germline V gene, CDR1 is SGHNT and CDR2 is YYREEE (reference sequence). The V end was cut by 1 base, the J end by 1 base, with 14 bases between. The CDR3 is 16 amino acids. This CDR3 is CASSLPLTGPQETQYF. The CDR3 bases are TGTGCCAGCAGCTTGCCCCTGACAGGCCCCCAAGAGACCCAGTACTTC.

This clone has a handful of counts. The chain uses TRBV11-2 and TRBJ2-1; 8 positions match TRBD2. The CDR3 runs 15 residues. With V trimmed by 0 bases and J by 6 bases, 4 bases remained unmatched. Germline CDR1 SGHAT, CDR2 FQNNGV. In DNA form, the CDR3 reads TGTGCCAGCAGCTTAGACCGGACTAGCAGCAATGAGCAGTTCTTC. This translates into CASSLDRTSSNEQFF. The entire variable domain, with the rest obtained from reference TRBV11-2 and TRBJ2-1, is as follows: EAGVAQSPRYKIIEKRQSVAFWCNPISGHATLYWYQQILGQGPKLLIQFQNNGVVDDSQLPKDRFSAERLKGVDSTLKIQPAKLEDSAVYLCASSLDRTSSNEQFFGPGTRLTVL.

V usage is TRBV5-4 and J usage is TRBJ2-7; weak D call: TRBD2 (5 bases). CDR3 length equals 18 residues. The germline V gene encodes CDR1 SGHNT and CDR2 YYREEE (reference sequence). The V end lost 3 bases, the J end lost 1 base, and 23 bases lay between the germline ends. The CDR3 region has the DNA TGTGCCAGCAGCTCCTCCCACCCAAAAGAGGGTCCTTCCTACGAGCAGTACTTC. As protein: CASSSSHPKEGPSYEQYF. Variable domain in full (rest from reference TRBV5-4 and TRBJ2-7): ETGVTQSPTHLIKTRGQQVTLRCSSQSGHNTVSWYQQALGQGPQFIFQYYREEENGRGNFPPRFSGLQFPNYSSELNVNALELDDSALYLCASSSSHPKEGPSYEQYFGPGTRLTVT.

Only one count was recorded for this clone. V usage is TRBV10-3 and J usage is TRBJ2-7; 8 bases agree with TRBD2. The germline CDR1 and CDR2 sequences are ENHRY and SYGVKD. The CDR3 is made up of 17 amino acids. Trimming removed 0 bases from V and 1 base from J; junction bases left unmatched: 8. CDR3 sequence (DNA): TGTGCCATCAGTGAGTCGTTAGGCGGGGGGCGATCCTACGAGCAGTACTTC. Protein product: CAISESLGGGRSYEQYF.

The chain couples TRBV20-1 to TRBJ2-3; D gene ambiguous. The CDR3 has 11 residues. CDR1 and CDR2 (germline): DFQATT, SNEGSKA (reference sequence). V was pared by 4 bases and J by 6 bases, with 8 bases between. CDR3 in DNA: TGCAGTGCTAAGAGTTGGGATACGCAGTATTTT. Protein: CSAKSWDTQYF.

Written as DNA, the CDR3 is TGTGCCAGCTCACCAGGGGGCGCCGCGCTGGGCGAAGCTTTCTTT. This translates into CASSPGGAALGEAFF. V usage is TRBV18 and J usage is TRBJ1-1; D is perhaps TRBD1 (6 bases). The CDR3 has 15 amino acids. Trimming cost V 2 bases and J 8 bases, with 18 bases left between them. Germline assignment: CDR1 KGHSH and CDR2 LQKENI. Looking up the rest from reference TRBV18 and TRBJ1-1 gives the full variable domain: NAGVMQNPRHLVRRRGQEARLRCSPMKGHSHVYWYRQLPEEGLKFMVYLQKENIIDESGMPKERFSAEFPKEGPSILRIQQVVRGDSAAYFCASSPGGAALGEAFFGQGTRLTVV.

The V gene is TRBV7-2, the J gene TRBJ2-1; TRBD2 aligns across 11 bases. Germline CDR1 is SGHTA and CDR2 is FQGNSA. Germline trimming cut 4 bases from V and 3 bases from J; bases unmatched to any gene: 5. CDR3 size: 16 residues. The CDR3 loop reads CASSSAGTSGYNEQFF. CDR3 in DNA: TGTGCCAGCAGCTCCGCCGGGACTAGCGGCTACAATGAGCAGTTCTTC.

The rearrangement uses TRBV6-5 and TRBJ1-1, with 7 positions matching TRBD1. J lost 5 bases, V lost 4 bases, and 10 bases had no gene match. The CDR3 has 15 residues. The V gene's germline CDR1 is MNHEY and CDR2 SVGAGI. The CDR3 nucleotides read TGTGCCAGCAGTTCGCGGACAGGTGGATGGACTGAAGCTTTCTTT. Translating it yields CASSSRTGGWTEAFF.

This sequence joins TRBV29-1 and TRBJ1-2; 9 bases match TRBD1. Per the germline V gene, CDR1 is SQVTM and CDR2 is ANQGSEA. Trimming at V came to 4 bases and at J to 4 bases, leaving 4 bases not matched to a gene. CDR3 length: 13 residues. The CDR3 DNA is TGCAGCGTTGGGGACAGGGCGCTCTATGGCTACACCTTC. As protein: CSVGDRALYGYTF.

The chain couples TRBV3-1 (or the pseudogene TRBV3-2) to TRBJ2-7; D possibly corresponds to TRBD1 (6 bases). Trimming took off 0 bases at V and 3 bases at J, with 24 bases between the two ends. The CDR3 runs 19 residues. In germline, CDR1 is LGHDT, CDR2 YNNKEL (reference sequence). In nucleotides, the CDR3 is TGTGCCAGCAGCCAAGATACCAGGGGTACTCAATACTCGAGCTACGAGCAGTACTTC. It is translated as CASSQDTRGTQYSSYEQYF.

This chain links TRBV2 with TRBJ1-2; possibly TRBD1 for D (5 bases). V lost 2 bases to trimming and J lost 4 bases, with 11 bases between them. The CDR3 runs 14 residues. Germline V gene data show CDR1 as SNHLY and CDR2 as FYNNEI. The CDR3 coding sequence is TGTGCCAGCAGTGAACTGGGGCAGAGCTATGGCTACACCTTC. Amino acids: CASSELGQSYGYTF.

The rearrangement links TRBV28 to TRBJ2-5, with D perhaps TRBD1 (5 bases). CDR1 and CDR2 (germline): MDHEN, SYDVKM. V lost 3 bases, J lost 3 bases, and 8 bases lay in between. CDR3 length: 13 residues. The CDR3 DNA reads TGTGCCAGCAGTTTGGGCAGGGAAGAGACCCAGTACTTC. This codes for CASSLGREETQYF.

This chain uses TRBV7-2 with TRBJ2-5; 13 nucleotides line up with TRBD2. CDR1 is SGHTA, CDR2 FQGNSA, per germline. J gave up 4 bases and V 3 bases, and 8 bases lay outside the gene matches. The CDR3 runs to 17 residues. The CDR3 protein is CASSFGGTSGVRETQYF. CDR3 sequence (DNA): TGTGCCAGCAGCTTCGGAGGGACTAGCGGGGTTCGAGAGACCCAGTACTTC.

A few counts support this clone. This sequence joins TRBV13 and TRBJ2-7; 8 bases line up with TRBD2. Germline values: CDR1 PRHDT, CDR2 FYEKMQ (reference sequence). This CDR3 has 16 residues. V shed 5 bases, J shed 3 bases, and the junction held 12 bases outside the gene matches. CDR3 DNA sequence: TGTGCCAGCAGCCTCAAACGGACTAGCTCGGACTACGAGCAGTACTTC. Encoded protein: CASSLKRTSSDYEQYF.

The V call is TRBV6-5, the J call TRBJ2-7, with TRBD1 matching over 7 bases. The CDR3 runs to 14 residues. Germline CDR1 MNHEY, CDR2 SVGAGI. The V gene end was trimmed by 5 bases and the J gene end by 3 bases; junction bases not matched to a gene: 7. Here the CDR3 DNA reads TGTGCCAGCAGTCCCCGACAGGGCCTCTACGAGCAGTACTTC. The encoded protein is CASSPRQGLYEQYF.

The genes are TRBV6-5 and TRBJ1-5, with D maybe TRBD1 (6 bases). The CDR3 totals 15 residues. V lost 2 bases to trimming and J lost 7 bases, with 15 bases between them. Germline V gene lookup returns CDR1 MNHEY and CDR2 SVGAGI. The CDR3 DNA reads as TGTGCCAGCAGTTACGCGGGGGGCGCGAACCAGCCCCAGCATTTT. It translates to CASSYAGGANQPQHF.

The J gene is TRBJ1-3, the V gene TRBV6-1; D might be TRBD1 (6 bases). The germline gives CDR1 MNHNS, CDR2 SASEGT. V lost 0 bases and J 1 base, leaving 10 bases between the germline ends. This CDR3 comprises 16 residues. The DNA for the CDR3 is TGTGCCAGCAGTGAAGCGGGGGGGCTGTCTGGAAACACCATATATTTT. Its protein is CASSEAGGLSGNTIYF.

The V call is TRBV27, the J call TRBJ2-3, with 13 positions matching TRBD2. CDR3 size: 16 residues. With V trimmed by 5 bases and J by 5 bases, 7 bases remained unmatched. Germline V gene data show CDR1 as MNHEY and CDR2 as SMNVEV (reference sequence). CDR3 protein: CASSPPWTSGRDTQYF. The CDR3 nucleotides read TGTGCCAGCAGTCCACCTTGGACTAGCGGGAGAGATACGCAGTATTTT.

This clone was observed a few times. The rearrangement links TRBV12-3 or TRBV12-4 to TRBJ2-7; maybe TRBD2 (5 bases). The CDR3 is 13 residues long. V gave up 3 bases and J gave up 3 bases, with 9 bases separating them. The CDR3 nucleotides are TGTGCCAGCAGTTTCGAGGGAATCTACGAGCAGTACTTC. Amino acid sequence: CASSFEGIYEQYF.

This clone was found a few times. DNA for the CDR3: TGTGCCAGCAGCCAGGGGACAGGGTCCACTGAAGCTTTCTTT. Its translation is CASSQGTGSTEAFF. V and J are TRBV7-3 and TRBJ1-1, with TRBD1 matching over 9 bases. The CDR3 contains 14 residues. Looked up from germline, CDR1 is SGHTA and CDR2 is FQGTGA. J gave up 4 bases and V 5 bases, and 5 bases lay outside the gene matches.

CDR3 sequence (DNA): TGCGCCAGCAGCTTTAGCGGGGGGGCGGATGAGCAGTTCTTC. Its translation is CASSFSGGADEQFF. The V gene is TRBV5-1, the J gene TRBJ2-1, with TRBD2 matching 11 bases. Germline loops: CDR1 SGHRS, CDR2 YFSETQ. The CDR3 runs 14 residues. V trimming: 2 bases; J trimming: 8 bases; junction bases outside the gene matches: 3.

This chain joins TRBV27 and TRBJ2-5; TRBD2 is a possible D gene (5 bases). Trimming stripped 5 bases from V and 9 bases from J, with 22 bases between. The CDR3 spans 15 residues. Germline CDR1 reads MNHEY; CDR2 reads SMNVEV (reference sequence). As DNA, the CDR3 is TGTGCCAGCAGTCCCTGGGCCGGTGCGGTGGAGGCCCAGTACTTC. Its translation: CASSPWAGAVEAQYF.